The clone carrying this TCR beta chain showed up just a few times. RNA transcripts were the source from which TCR beta CDR3 regions were amplified. Scientists carried out first-round RT-PCR using HTBI primers and then a second-round multiplex PCR. MiXCR, run by TCRdb on the multiplex PCR reads, gives a single entry per CDR3 protein. The sample lists 740,000 or so distinct CDR3 sequences, approximately 40% seen once, with 44% in the top ten. This CDR3 comprises 12 residues. With 1 base removed from V and 11 bases from J, the gap between germline ends came to 11 bases. CDR1 is SGHAT, CDR2 FQNNGV, per germline. The data stem from a study of Graves' ophthalmopathy and Graves' hyperthyroidism.

What was sequenced was peripheral blood. This receptor was obtained from an adult man with Graves' ophthalmopathy. The genes are TRBV11-2 and TRBJ1-1; weak D call: TRBD1 (6 bases). In nucleotides, the CDR3 is TGTGCCAGCAGCTTAGGGGGGGGCTTCGCTTTCTTT. It is translated as CASSLGGGFAFF.